These 3 T cell receptor beta chains came from one sample sequenced in a study of cytomegalovirus exposure and HLA in healthy donors. The protocol was immunoSEQ multiplex PCR, while the TCRdb copy is restricted to in-frame clones and leaves out a portion. Seen here are about 130,000 clones, almost 85% observed once, and the top ten hold 25% to 30%. The sequenced sample was PBMCs. The receptors originated from a man aged 25 to 40 in good health and CMV-seropositive.

This clone was seen a handful of times. The J gene is TRBJ2-2, the V gene TRBV7-9; tentatively, D is TRBD2 (5 bases). The germline gives CDR1 SEHNR, CDR2 FQNEAQ (reference sequence). This CDR3 comprises 13 residues. V lost 3 bases to trimming and J lost 6 bases, with 8 bases between them. DNA of the CDR3: TGTGCCAGCAGCTTTCGGGATGCCGGGGAGCTGTTTTTT. Translation: CASSFRDAGELFF.

This chain connects TRBV7-2 to TRBJ2-7, with 7 bases that match TRBD2. J was trimmed by 2 bases and V by 3 bases; bases with no gene match: 4. The CDR3 contains 14 residues. CDR1 and CDR2 from the germline V gene are SGHTA and FQGNSA. CDR3 in DNA: TGTGCCAGCAGCTTCGGGGGGACTACCTACGAGCAGTACTTC. Protein product: CASSFGGTTYEQYF. The whole variable domain, remainder taken from reference TRBV7-2 and TRBJ2-7, is GAGVSQSPSNKVTEKGKDVELRCDPISGHTALYWYRQSLGQGLEFLIYFQGNSAPDKSGLPSDRFSAERTGGSVSTLTIQRTQQEDSAVYLCASSFGGTTYEQYFGPGTRLTVT.

The rearrangement joins TRBV6-5 to TRBJ2-7; D is perhaps TRBD2 (5 bases). The CDR3 is 11 amino acids. Trimming pared 6 bases from V and 3 bases from J, leaving 6 bases between. Germline-derived CDR1 and CDR2 are MNHEY and SVGAGI. The CDR3 DNA reads as TGTGCCAGCAGACGGGACTACGAGCAGTACTTC. This translates into CASRRDYEQYF.